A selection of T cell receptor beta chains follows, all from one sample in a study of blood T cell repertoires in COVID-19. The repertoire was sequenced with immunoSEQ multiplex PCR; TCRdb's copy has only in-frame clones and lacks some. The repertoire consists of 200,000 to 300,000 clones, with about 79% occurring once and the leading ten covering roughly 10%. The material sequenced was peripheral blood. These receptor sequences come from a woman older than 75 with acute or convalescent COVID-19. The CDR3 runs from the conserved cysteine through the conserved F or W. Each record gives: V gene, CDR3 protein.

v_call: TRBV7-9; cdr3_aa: CASSLATGDQPQHF
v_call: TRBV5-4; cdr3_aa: CASSISGGAVEQFF
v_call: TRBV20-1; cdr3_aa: CSAPDRDQQYF
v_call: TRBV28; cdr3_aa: CASIHGGSGNTIYF
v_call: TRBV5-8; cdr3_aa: CASSAFDRVSGNTIYF
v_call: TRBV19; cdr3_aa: CASSIRRAGRSNQPQHF
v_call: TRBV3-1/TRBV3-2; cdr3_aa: CASSFQGTEAFF
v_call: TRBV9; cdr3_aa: CASSVGRVGLSGLDTQYF
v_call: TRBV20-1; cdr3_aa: CSASDPGTESLYGYTF
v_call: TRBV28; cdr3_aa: CASSSGDQPQHF
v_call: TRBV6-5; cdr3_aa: CASTRDFNQPQHF
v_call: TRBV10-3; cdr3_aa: CAISLQGIRAVDTIYF
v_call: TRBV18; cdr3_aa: CASSPPSGYETQYF
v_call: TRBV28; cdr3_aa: CASSTRQGATVMDEQFF
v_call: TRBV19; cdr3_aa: CASSISGPLGYTF
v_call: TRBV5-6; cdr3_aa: CASSSTGVGNQPQHF
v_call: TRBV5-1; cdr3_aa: CASSVPLTGTGGGGAETQYF
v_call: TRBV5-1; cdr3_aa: CASSVHGTGGEGDLGNTIYF
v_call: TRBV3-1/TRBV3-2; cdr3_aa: CASSQGGEDGYTF
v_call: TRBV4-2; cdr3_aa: CASSRRQGRTPDYEQYF
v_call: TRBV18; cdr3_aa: CASSPPGGVRGEQYF
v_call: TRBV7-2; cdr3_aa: CASSLRGGGQPQHF
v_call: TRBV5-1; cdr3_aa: CASSLDGANYGYTF
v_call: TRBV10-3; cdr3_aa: CAINGGGPTGELFF
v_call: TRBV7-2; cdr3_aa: CASSIRQGAYEQYF
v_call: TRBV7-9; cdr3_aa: CASNRGTGVNTEAFF
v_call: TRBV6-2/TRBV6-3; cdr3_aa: CASSYLHRGGNQPQHF
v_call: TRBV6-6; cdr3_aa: CASSRQGEAFF
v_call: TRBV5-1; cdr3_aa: CASPAVGQGAVFGNSPLHF
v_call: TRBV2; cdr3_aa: CASSAGLAGGYEQYF
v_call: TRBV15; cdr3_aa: CATSRDAVNYGYTF
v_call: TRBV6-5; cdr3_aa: CASSRQGTYNEQFF
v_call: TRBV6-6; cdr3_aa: CASSYSRLGTASSYNSPLHF
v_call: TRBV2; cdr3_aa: CASSEEGRGNQPQHF
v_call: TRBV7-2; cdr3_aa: CASSPTGGPYEQYF
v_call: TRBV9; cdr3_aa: CASSIRGDSYNEQFF
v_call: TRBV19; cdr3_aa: CASKTRSRDRWTGELFF
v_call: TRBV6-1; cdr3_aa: CASSEGFYLENSNQPQHF
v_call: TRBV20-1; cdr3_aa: CSASVTGADTQYF
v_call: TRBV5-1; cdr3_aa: CASSLEGGGNQPQHF
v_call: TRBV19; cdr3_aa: CASSKGQSYGYTF
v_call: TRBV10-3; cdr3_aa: CAISVNQGGYEQYF
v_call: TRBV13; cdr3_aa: CASSLRDRGVYEQYF
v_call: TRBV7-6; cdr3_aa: CASSLDLALGQLNEKLFF
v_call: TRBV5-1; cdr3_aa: CASHETGDSPLHF
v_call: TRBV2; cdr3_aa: CASSPDRGGGNQPQHF
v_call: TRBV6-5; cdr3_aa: CASHTQGNQPQHF
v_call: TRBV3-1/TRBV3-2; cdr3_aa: CACGMTGVLNGEKLFF
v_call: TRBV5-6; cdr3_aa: CASSFRRDSGDEQFF
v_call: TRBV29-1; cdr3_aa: CSVEVGAGGNPYEQYF
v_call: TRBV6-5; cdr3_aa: CASSYRLDTNEQFF
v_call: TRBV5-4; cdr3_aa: CASSYPPQGNEQFF
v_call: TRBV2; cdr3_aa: CASSPPTGTNSPLHF
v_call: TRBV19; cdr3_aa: CASSKTGAPNTGELFF
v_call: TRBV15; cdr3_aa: CATSRSTDTQYF
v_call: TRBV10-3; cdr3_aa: CAISESTGGTEAFF
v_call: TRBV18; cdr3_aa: CASSPVGGETQYF